The 7 T cell receptor beta chains in this list originate from one sample, sequenced in a study of memory CD4+ T cells and cytomegalovirus serostatus. Clones were sequenced by immunoSEQ multiplex PCR, and TCRdb holds only the in-frame ones, with some missing. This sample has over 40,000 clones, with roughly 77% found just once. The sort gate was single viable CD3+CD4+CD8-CD45RO+ cells for memory CD4+ T cells. Sequencing was carried out using memory CD4+ T cells from blood. The receptor set was obtained from an adult in good health and CMV-seronegative.

This chain joins TRBV9 and TRBJ2-1, with D unclear. CDR1 is SGDLS, CDR2 YYNGEE, per germline. The CDR3 is 15 residues long. Trimming removed 4 bases at V and 0 bases at J, with 11 bases between. Here the CDR3 reads CASSLDLSSYNEQFF. Here the CDR3 DNA reads TGTGCCAGCAGCCTGGACCTTAGCTCCTACAATGAGCAGTTCTTC.

This CDR3 reads CASSPDPYSPLHF. The CDR3 nucleotides are TGTGCCAGCAGCCCTGACCCTTATTCACCCCTCCACTTT. The chain joins TRBV7-6 to TRBJ1-6; D uncertain. The CDR3 has 13 amino acids. Trimming cost V 5 bases and J 8 bases, with 10 bases left between them. CDR1 and CDR2 (germline): SGHVS, FNYEAQ.

This clone was detected only once. The chain employs TRBV7-2 and TRBJ2-2; TRBD1 aligns across 10 bases. Germline loops: CDR1 SGHTA, CDR2 FQGNSA. Germline trimming cut 6 bases from V and 4 bases from J; bases unmatched to any gene: 5. The CDR3 extends over 15 amino acids. CDR3 sequence (DNA): TGTGCCAGCAGGTCGGACAGGGGGAGCACCGGGGAGCTGTTTTTT. This encodes CASRSDRGSTGELFF.

V is TRBV30 and J is TRBJ1-1, with a tentative D call TRBD1 (6 bases). The germline V gene encodes CDR1 GTSNPN and CDR2 SVGIG (reference sequence). The germline V and J ends were trimmed by 5 bases and 5 bases, with 15 bases remaining between them. The CDR3 totals 13 residues. As DNA, the CDR3 is TGTGCCTGGGGGAGACAGGTGGGGACTGAAGCTTTCTTT. Its protein product is CAWGRQVGTEAFF.

This sequence joins TRBV6-1 and TRBJ2-4; 10 nucleotides match TRBD1. The trim removed 1 base at V and 0 bases at J, leaving 6 bases unmatched. In germline, CDR1 is MNHNS, CDR2 SASEGT. This CDR3 contains 18 residues. The CDR3 protein is CASSEEGQGIIAKNIQYF. In nucleotides, the CDR3 is TGTGCCAGCAGTGAAGAGGGACAGGGGATTATAGCCAAAAACATTCAGTACTTC.

This clone was picked up a small number of times. The chain employs TRBV14 and TRBJ1-1; no firm D call. V lost 0 bases and J lost 5, with 7 bases in between. Germline loops: CDR1 SGHDN, CDR2 FVKESK. CDR3 length: 13 residues. CDR3 sequence (DNA): TGTGCCAGCAGCCAAGATCTAGGTACTGAAGCTTTCTTT. Its translation: CASSQDLGTEAFF.

J is TRBJ1-1 and V is TRBV7-2; weak D call: TRBD1 (5 bases). V was pared by 5 bases and J by 10 bases, with 17 bases between. The V gene's germline CDR1 is SGHTA and CDR2 FQGNSA. The CDR3 runs 13 residues. The CDR3 reads CASSTGTTVGAFF. For the CDR3, the DNA is TGTGCCAGCAGCACCGGGACGACGGTAGGAGCTTTCTTT. The entire variable domain, with the rest obtained from reference TRBV7-2 and TRBJ1-1, is as follows: GAGVSQSPSNKVTEKGKDVELRCDPISGHTALYWYRQSLGQGLEFLIYFQGNSAPDKSGLPSDRFSAERTGGSVSTLTIQRTQQEDSAVYLCASSTGTTVGAFFGQGTRLTVV.